The clone carrying this TCR beta chain was seen many times. Its antigen is unknown. This sample stems from a study of blood T cells in healthy people across ages. Deletions cut 3 bases from V and 0 bases from J, with 12 bases between. Germline V gene lookup returns CDR1 SGHTA and CDR2 FQGNSA. The CDR3 sequence is 17 residues long. Study observations and caveats: A greater number of naive CD4+ cells and higher diversity distinguished long-lived donors from aged donors.

Primers used in a second PCR of roughly 7 to 11 cycles were a sample-barcoded 5' primer and a J-beta primer mix. MiXCR, run by TCRdb on the 5' RACE reads, gives a single entry per CDR3 protein. The table includes 900,000 to 950,000 distinct CDR3 sequences, just under 30% detected once. These data also formed part of another study, on T cells of mothers and their children.

Sequenced input: blood. The TCR sequence derives from a woman in her forties in good health. The chain joins TRBV7-2 to TRBJ1-6, with D perhaps matching TRBD1 (5 bases). CDR3 bases: TGTGCCAGCAGCTTGAGGGGTATGGCCTCCTATAATTCACCCCTCCACTTT. This translates into CASSLRGMASYNSPLHF.